The 28 T cell receptor beta chains below all came from one sample that was sequenced in a study of cytotoxic CD8 clonotypes in ibrutinib-treated CLL. The assay was immunoSEQ multiplex PCR, and TCRdb's table has in-frame clones only and misses some. Of 120,000 to 150,000 clones listed, 70% to 80% were seen once; the top ten hold approximately 28%. The sequenced sample was PBMCs, obtained after 12 months of ibrutinib treatment. These receptors were obtained from a human donor with chronic lymphocytic leukemia.

In its sample, this clone was seen once. The rearrangement uses TRBV5-6 and TRBJ1-2; tentative D call: TRBD1 (5 bases). Trimming left V 3 bases short and J 4 bases short, with 22 bases between. CDR3 length: 17 amino acids. Per germline, CDR1 SGHDT and CDR2 YYEEEE. CDR3 DNA sequence: TGTGCCAGCAGCTCCATCGATGGGGCAGTTTTGCTCTATGGCTACACCTTC. Protein product: CASSSIDGAVLLYGYTF.

The chain recombines TRBV28 with TRBJ1-3, with D possibly TRBD1 on 5 matching bases. Trimming removed 2 bases from V and 5 bases from J, with 13 bases in between. The CDR3 loop spans 15 amino acids. Germline V gene lookup returns CDR1 MDHEN and CDR2 SYDVKM. CDR3 in amino acids: CASSLGGIDRNTIYF. DNA for the CDR3: TGTGCCAGCAGTTTAGGGGGGATAGACAGAAACACCATATATTTT.

This clone was found a few times. This chain uses TRBV19 with TRBJ2-1, with a weak D call TRBD2 (5 bases). The CDR3 runs to 15 residues. Germline V CDR1 and CDR2: LNHDA, SQIVND (reference sequence). V was cut by 7 bases and J by 8 bases, with 21 bases left in between. As DNA, the CDR3 is TGTGCCAGTACCTCGAGATTACTAGTTTACGATGAGCAGTTCTTC. It is translated as CASTSRLLVYDEQFF. Using reference TRBV19 and TRBJ2-1 for the parts outside the CDR3, the full variable domain is DGGITQSPKYLFRKEGQNVTLSCEQNLNHDAMYWYRQDPGQGLRLIYYSQIVNDFQKGDIAEGYSVSREKKESFPLTVTSAQKNPTAFYLCASTSRLLVYDEQFFGPGTRLTVL.

As to this clone: The sample holds other DNA sequences that translate to the same CDR3. The V call is TRBV7-2, the J call TRBJ2-3, with D perhaps being TRBD1 or TRBD2 (5 bases each). Looked up from germline, CDR1 is SGHTA and CDR2 is FQGNSA. The CDR3 has 16 amino acids. Trimming took off 1 base at V and 0 bases at J, with 11 bases between the two ends. CDR3 sequence: CASSLVLGGSTDTQYF. The DNA of the CDR3 is TGTGCCAGCAGCTTAGTCCTTGGGGGTAGCACAGATACGCAGTATTTT.

The chain recombines TRBV19 with TRBJ2-7; tentative D call: TRBD2 (5 bases). V shed 3 bases and J shed 4 bases, with 16 bases lying between them. This CDR3 region has 15 residues. Germline CDR1 reads LNHDA; CDR2 reads SQIVND (reference sequence). CDR3 amino acids: CASSINGDPPYEQYF. The DNA of the CDR3 is TGTGCCAGTAGTATCAACGGGGATCCTCCTTACGAGCAGTACTTC. Full variable domain (missing parts from reference TRBV19 and TRBJ2-7): DGGITQSPKYLFRKEGQNVTLSCEQNLNHDAMYWYRQDPGQGLRLIYYSQIVNDFQKGDIAEGYSVSREKKESFPLTVTSAQKNPTAFYLCASSINGDPPYEQYFGPGTRLTVT.

The CDR3 is CAWSLRDRVYEQYF. Here the CDR3 DNA reads TGTGCCTGGAGTCTCCGGGACAGGGTGTACGAGCAGTACTTC. V usage is TRBV30 and J usage is TRBJ2-7, with 9 nucleotides matching TRBD1. This CDR3 region has 14 residues. The germline gives CDR1 GTSNPN, CDR2 SVGIG (reference sequence). Germline trimming cut 2 bases from V and 4 bases from J; bases unmatched to any gene: 6.

There are a few counts of this clone. The chain couples TRBV4-1 to TRBJ2-1, with D perhaps TRBD2 (7 bases). The CDR3 has 16 amino acids. Germline CDR1 MGHRA, CDR2 YSYEKL. Trimming pared 4 bases from V and 1 base from J, leaving 14 bases between. CDR3 sequence reads: CASSPQQGGSYNEQFF. In nucleotides, the CDR3 is TGCGCCAGCAGCCCCCAACAGGGAGGGTCCTACAATGAGCAGTTCTTC.

The V and J genes are TRBV10-3 and TRBJ2-7; D might be TRBD1 (5 bases). The CDR3 contains 15 residues. Between the trimmed V and J ends, which lost 2 bases and 5 bases, there was a span of 16 bases. CDR1 and CDR2 from the germline V gene are ENHRY and SYGVKD. CDR3 sequence: CAISEGAFLRDEQYF. For the CDR3, the DNA is TGTGCCATCAGTGAGGGGGCGTTCCTTCGGGACGAGCAGTACTTC.

The genes are TRBV7-9 and TRBJ2-7, with a possible D match to TRBD2 (5 bases). V was trimmed by 5 bases and J by 6 bases, leaving 14 bases between them. The CDR3 consists of 13 residues. The germline V gene has CDR1 SEHNR and CDR2 FQNEAQ (reference sequence). The CDR3 nucleotides are TGTGCCAGCAGCCGGGCCCCGGGGTTCGAGCAGTACTTC. It is translated as CASSRAPGFEQYF.

The rearrangement uses TRBV5-1 and TRBJ2-5; 7 bases align to TRBD1. Germline CDR1 SGHRS, CDR2 YFSETQ. V lost 4 bases to trimming and J lost 1 base; unmatched junction nucleotides: 4. There are 14 residues in the CDR3. The CDR3 region has the DNA TGCGCCAGCAGCGCAACAGGGGCCCAAGAGACCCAGTACTTC. This encodes CASSATGAQETQYF.

This chain links TRBV11-1 with TRBJ2-5; 9 bases map to TRBD2. This CDR3 contains 16 residues. Germline V gene lookup returns CDR1 SGHAT and CDR2 FQDESV (reference sequence). J was trimmed by 3 bases and V by 5 bases; bases with no gene match: 10. The CDR3 loop reads CASSLAGGGGEETQYF. Written as DNA, the CDR3 is TGTGCCAGCAGCCTCGCTGGCGGGGGGGGTGAAGAGACCCAGTACTTC.

The gene calls are TRBV19 and TRBJ1-5; 11 nucleotides agree with TRBD1. The CDR3 covers 19 residues. Germline CDR1 is LNHDA and CDR2 is SQIVND (reference sequence). The trim removed 5 bases at V and 3 bases at J, leaving 15 bases unmatched. The DNA of the CDR3 is TGTGCCAGTAGTCTTATACCGGGACAGGGGGACATAGCCAATCAGCCCCAGCATTTT. Its protein is CASSLIPGQGDIANQPQHF.

This clone was counted many times. The chain employs TRBV2 and TRBJ2-7; 8 bases align to TRBD1. The CDR3 contains 14 residues. Germline loops: CDR1 SNHLY, CDR2 FYNNEI. V gave up 8 bases and J gave up 5 bases; unmatched junction bases: 11. CDR3 residues: CASGGQGGTNEQYF. Here the CDR3 DNA reads TGTGCCAGCGGAGGACAGGGTGGAACCAACGAGCAGTACTTC. The complete variable domain, with remaining parts taken from reference TRBV2 and TRBJ2-7, reads EPEVTQTPSHQVTQMGQEVILRCVPISNHLYFYWYRQILGQKVEFLVSFYNNEISEKSEIFDDQFSVERPDGSNFTLKIRSTKLEDSAMYFCASGGQGGTNEQYFGPGTRLTVT.

The chain carries TRBV12-5 and TRBJ2-3; D uncertain. This CDR3 has 13 amino acids. CDR1 and CDR2 (germline): LGHNT, FRNRAP. CDR3 sequence (DNA): TGTGCCTCTATTGCGCGTCCCACAGATACGCAGTATTTT. Its translation is CASIARPTDTQYF.

J is TRBJ2-7 and V is TRBV28; D remains unclear. Trimming removed 3 bases from V and 2 bases from J, with 8 bases in between. This CDR3 spans 13 amino acids. Per germline, CDR1 MDHEN and CDR2 SYDVKM. As DNA, the CDR3 is TGTGCCAGCAGTTTGCTAGAAACCTACGAGCAGTACTTC. Translated: CASSLLETYEQYF.

The rearrangement links TRBV27 to TRBJ2-2; no clear D gene. V lost 4 bases and J 5 bases, leaving 2 bases between the germline ends. CDR1 MNHEY and CDR2 SMNVEV come from the germline V gene (reference sequence). CDR3 length: 11 residues. The CDR3 bases are TGTGCCAGCAGTTCGACCGGGGAGCTGTTTTTT. This gives the protein CASSSTGELFF.

The chain uses TRBV7-8 and TRBJ1-2; maybe TRBD1 (5 bases). The V end lost 1 base, the J end lost 1 base, and 16 bases lay between the germline ends. Germline V gene sequence: CDR1 SGHVS, CDR2 FQNEAQ. The CDR3 totals 17 residues. The CDR3 DNA reads as TGTGCCAGCAGCTTAGTCAGCAGGGTTGTTAGTAACTATGGCTACACCTTC. It codes for CASSLVSRVVSNYGYTF.

The chain joins TRBV5-1 to TRBJ1-2, with D maybe TRBD1 (5 bases). Trimming cost V 1 base and J 5 bases, with 9 bases left between them. The CDR3 length is 13 residues. Per germline, CDR1 SGHRS and CDR2 YFSETQ. The CDR3 protein is CASSLQGTYGYTF. Here the CDR3 DNA reads TGCGCCAGCAGCTTGCAGGGTACATATGGCTACACCTTC.

The rearrangement joins TRBV29-1 to TRBJ1-2, with 8 nucleotides matching TRBD1. The CDR3 spans 12 residues. Trimming cost V 8 bases and J 5 bases; bases outside gene matches: 7. The germline CDR1 and CDR2 sequences are SQVTM and ANQGSEA. The CDR3, as DNA: TGCAGCACACAGACAGGGGTGTATGGCTACACCTTC. It is translated as CSTQTGVYGYTF.

This clone was seen only a few times. This chain connects TRBV6-1 to TRBJ2-7; D possibly corresponds to TRBD2 (7 bases). CDR1 is MNHNS and CDR2 is SASEGT in the germline V gene. The CDR3 loop spans 15 amino acids. Between the trimmed V and J ends, which lost 2 bases and 4 bases, there was a span of 15 bases. The CDR3 here is CASSEFVEGGYEQYF. CDR3 DNA sequence: TGTGCCAGCAGTGAATTTGTTGAGGGGGGGTACGAGCAGTACTTC.

The chain links TRBV28 to TRBJ1-6; no definite D call. CDR3 length equals 14 residues. In germline, CDR1 is MDHEN, CDR2 SYDVKM. V was pared by 6 bases and J by 0 bases, with 6 bases between. CDR3 sequence: CASSVSSYNSPLHF. In DNA form, the CDR3 reads TGTGCCAGCAGCGTAAGCTCCTATAATTCACCCCTCCACTTT.

V gene TRBV2 combines with J gene TRBJ2-7; TRBD2 matches 8 bases. V lost 4 bases to trimming and J lost 5 bases; unmatched junction nucleotides: 31. Germline CDR1 reads SNHLY; CDR2 reads FYNNEI. CDR3 length: 22 residues. The CDR3 DNA reads as TGTGCCAGCAGTGGACCTGCCGCCCCCAACGCCGGGAGGGTACCTCCTGGAGACGAGCAGTACTTC. This codes for CASSGPAAPNAGRVPPGDEQYF.

DNA of the CDR3: TGTGCCAGCAGCTTAGATCAAGCATACAACTACGAGCAGTACTTC. This gives the protein CASSLDQAYNYEQYF. The chain uses TRBV7-2 and TRBJ2-7; no definite D call. Trimming cost V 1 base and J 3 bases, with 13 bases left between them. The CDR3 is 15 amino acids. Per the germline V gene, CDR1 is SGHTA and CDR2 is FQGNSA. The full variable domain, with the rest looked up from reference TRBV7-2 and TRBJ2-7, is GAGVSQSPSNKVTEKGKDVELRCDPISGHTALYWYRQSLGQGLEFLIYFQGNSAPDKSGLPSDRFSAERTGGSVSTLTIQRTQQEDSAVYLCASSLDQAYNYEQYFGPGTRLTVT.

This chain connects TRBV12-5 to TRBJ2-7; TRBD1 aligns across 7 bases. V was pared by 6 bases and J by 3 bases, with 5 bases of the junction left unmatched. The CDR3 covers 13 residues. In germline, CDR1 is LGHNT, CDR2 FRNRAP. The CDR3 loop is CASGPGQIYEQYF. The CDR3 DNA follows: TGTGCTAGTGGCCCGGGACAGATCTACGAGCAGTACTTC.

This chain links TRBV7-6 with TRBJ1-2; 7 positions match TRBD1. The V segment lost 5 bases and the J segment 2 bases; nucleotides outside the gene matches: 5. Germline V gene data show CDR1 as SGHVS and CDR2 as FNYEAQ. The CDR3 runs to 14 residues. DNA of the CDR3: TGTGCCAGCAGCCCGGGGACAGTAAACTATGGCTACACCTTC. It is translated as CASSPGTVNYGYTF.

The V and J genes are TRBV23-1 and TRBJ1-2; D unclear. TRBV23-1 is an ORF; its function is uncertain. Between the trimmed V and J ends, which lost 5 bases and 6 bases, there was a span of 28 bases. The CDR3 is 18 amino acids. The CDR3 coding sequence is TGCGCCAGCAGTGCGCAGTCCACTACCCCATATCTTGGGAATGGCTACACCTTC. Translated, it gives CASSAQSTTPYLGNGYTF.

The chain combines TRBV18 with TRBJ2-7, with a weak D call TRBD1 (5 bases). V gave up 2 bases and J gave up 0 bases, with 14 bases separating them. Germline CDR1 KGHSH, CDR2 LQKENI. This CDR3 comprises 16 residues. The CDR3 here is CASSPIEDMISYEQYF. CDR3 bases: TGTGCCAGCTCACCAATTGAGGACATGATCTCCTACGAGCAGTACTTC.

The J gene is TRBJ2-2, the V gene TRBV2; D is undetermined. V lost 6 bases and J lost 3, with 5 bases in between. Looked up from germline, CDR1 is SNHLY and CDR2 is FYNNEI. The CDR3 has 12 residues. CDR3 coding DNA: TGTGCCAGCAGCGATGACACCGGGGAGCTGTTTTTT. This encodes CASSDDTGELFF.